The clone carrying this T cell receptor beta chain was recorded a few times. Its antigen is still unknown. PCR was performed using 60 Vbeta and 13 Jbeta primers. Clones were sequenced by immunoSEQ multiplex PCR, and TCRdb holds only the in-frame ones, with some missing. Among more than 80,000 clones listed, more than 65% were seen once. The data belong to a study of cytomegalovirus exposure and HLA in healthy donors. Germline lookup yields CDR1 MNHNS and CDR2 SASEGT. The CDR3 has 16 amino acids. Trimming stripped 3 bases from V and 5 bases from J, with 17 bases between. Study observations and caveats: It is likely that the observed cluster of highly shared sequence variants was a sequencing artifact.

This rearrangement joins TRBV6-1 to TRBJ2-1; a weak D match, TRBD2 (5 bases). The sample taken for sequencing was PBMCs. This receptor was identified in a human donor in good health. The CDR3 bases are TGTGCCAGCAGTGAGCCTTCCGCGGGCCTAGACAATGAGCAGTTCTTC. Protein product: CASSEPSAGLDNEQFF.